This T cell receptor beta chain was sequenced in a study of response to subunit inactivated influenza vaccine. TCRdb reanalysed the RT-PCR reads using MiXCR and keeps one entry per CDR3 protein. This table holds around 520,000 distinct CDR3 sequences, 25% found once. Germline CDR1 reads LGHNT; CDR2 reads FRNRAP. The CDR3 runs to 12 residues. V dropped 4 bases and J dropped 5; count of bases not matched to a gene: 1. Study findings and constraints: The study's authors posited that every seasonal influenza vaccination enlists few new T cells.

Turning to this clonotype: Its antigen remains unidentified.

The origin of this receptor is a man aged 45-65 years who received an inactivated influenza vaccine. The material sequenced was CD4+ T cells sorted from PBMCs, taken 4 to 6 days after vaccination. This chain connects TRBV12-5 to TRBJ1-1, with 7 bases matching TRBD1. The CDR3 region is CASGSRGTEAFF. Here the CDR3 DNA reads TGTGCTAGTGGTTCCAGGGGGACTGAAGCTTTCTTT. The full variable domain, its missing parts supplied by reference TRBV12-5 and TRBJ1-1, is DARVTQTPRHKVTEMGQEVTMRCQPILGHNTVFWYRQTMMQGLELLAYFRNRAPLDDSGMPKDRFSAEMPDATLATLKIQPSEPRDSAVYFCASGSRGTEAFFGQGTRLTVV.